The clone carrying this T cell receptor beta chain was seen repeatedly, ten times or more. Antigen specificity is unknown. This entry belongs to a study of CD8 T cells in ankylosing spondylitis. Findings of the study overall: One TCR beta motif, made up of about 8 highly homologous variants, appeared characteristic of ankylosing spondylitis blood.

By quantitative 5'-RACE with molecular barcodes, the TCR beta libraries were made. TCRdb reanalysed the 5' RACE reads using MiXCR and keeps one entry per CDR3 protein. The sample records around 130,000 distinct CDR3 sequences, around 9.3% being singletons. This receptor was identified in a male donor with ankylosing spondylitis or in good health (not recorded which). The sequencing sample was made of blood, either unsorted or a sorted T cell fraction (not recorded which).

The CDR3 spells CSARATGLETQYF. The CDR3 bases are TGCAGTGCTAGAGCGACAGGGTTAGAGACCCAGTACTTC. V and J are TRBV20-1 and TRBJ2-5; 7 positions agree with TRBD1. The trim removed 1 base at V and 4 bases at J, leaving 3 bases unmatched. Per germline, CDR1 DFQATT and CDR2 SNEGSKA (reference sequence). The CDR3 extends over 13 amino acids.